What follows describes a single T cell receptor (beta chain). Libraries were prepared by immunoSEQ multiplex PCR; TCRdb keeps only in-frame clonotypes and omits some of them. The data hold 300,000 to 450,000 clones, with more than 75% observed a single time. Germline CDR1 is MNHEY and CDR2 is SVGAGI. Trimming left V 3 bases short and J 0 bases short, with 12 bases between. This CDR3 has 15 amino acids. Grouping used clinical history reported by participants in a survey and questionnaire. The entry originates in a study of blood T cell repertoires in COVID-19. Specimen: PBMCs or T cells enriched from blood (not recorded which). The chain uses TRBV6-5 and TRBJ2-7; the D gene is possibly TRBD2 (6 bases). This sequence originates from a woman aged 18 to 35 who had recovered from COVID-19. CDR3 DNA: TGTGCCAGCAGTTATTTTCGGGGGACCTCCTACGAGCAGTACTTC. Translated: CASSYFRGTSYEQYF.